This T cell receptor (beta chain) was found in a study of blood T cell repertoires in COVID-19. Study summary: COVID-19 samples from acute and convalescent phases originated in the United States, Italy and Spain. In each case, the material was cDNA or gDNA derived from T cells, B-cell-depleted T cells, or PBMCs.

In its sample, this clone was seen once. This CDR3 has 14 amino acids. Trimming cost V 5 bases and J 10 bases, with 20 bases left between them. Germline V gene sequence: CDR1 SGHTA, CDR2 FQGNSA. Sequencing was performed with immunoSEQ multiplex PCR; in TCRdb, only in-frame clones are kept and a portion is missing. The profile covers over 30,000 clones, with almost 90% appearing a single time and approximately 6.8% taken by the ten largest. Sequencing used peripheral blood. The chain employs TRBV7-2 and TRBJ1-1; D unresolved. This TCR was recovered from a human donor in a cohort sampled during active COVID-19. The DNA of the CDR3 is TGTGCCAGCAGCCCTACCTATCAGGTGTCAGGAGCTTTCTTT. It encodes CASSPTYQVSGAFF.